This passage covers 22 T cell receptor beta chains from one sample sequenced in a study of blood T cell repertoires in COVID-19. Assay: immunoSEQ multiplex PCR; the TCRdb copy retains only in-frame clones and omits some. This repertoire shows about 70,000 clones, approximately 86% found once; its top ten account for about 12%. Sequencing was carried out using peripheral blood. The receptors come from a woman in her fifties or sixties with acute or convalescent COVID-19.

The CDR3 loop is CASSLRGSGNEQFF. CDR3 sequence (DNA): TGTGCCAGCAGCCTTAGAGGGTCCGGGAATGAGCAGTTCTTC. The rearrangement uses TRBV7-2 and TRBJ2-1; TRBD2 might be the D (5 bases). V was cut by 5 bases and J by 7 bases, with 15 bases left in between. The germline CDR1 and CDR2 sequences are SGHTA and FQGNSA. The CDR3 contains 14 residues.

In its sample, this clone was seen a few times. V and J are TRBV15 and TRBJ2-7, with D perhaps TRBD1 (6 bases). Trimming pared 5 bases from V and 6 bases from J, leaving 20 bases between. This CDR3 region has 15 residues. Germline V gene sequence: CDR1 LNHNV, CDR2 YYDKDF (reference sequence). This CDR3 is CATSYDRRQGSEQYF. The CDR3, as DNA: TGTGCCACCAGCTACGACCGGAGGCAGGGGAGCGAGCAGTACTTC.

The gene calls are TRBV12-5 and TRBJ2-1, with D tentatively TRBD2 (6 bases). CDR3 length equals 12 residues. V was trimmed by 6 bases and J by 7 bases, leaving 10 bases between them. Germline CDR1 and CDR2: LGHNT and FRNRAP. The CDR3 spells CASGVGGNEQFF. Written as DNA, the CDR3 is TGTGCTAGTGGGGTGGGGGGAAATGAGCAGTTCTTC.

The rearrangement links TRBV10-3 to TRBJ2-7, with a tentative D call TRBD2 (6 bases). Trimming shortened V by 7 bases and J by 2 bases, and 12 bases separated the two germline ends. The CDR3 sequence is 13 residues long. Germline V gene data show CDR1 as ENHRY and CDR2 as SYGVKD. The DNA for the CDR3 is TGTGCCATCAAGGAGGGAACCACCTACGAGCAGTACTTC. Translating gives CAIKEGTTYEQYF.

The V call is TRBV15, the J call TRBJ2-3, with TRBD2 matching 8 bases. J gave up 3 bases and V 0 bases, and 8 bases lay outside the gene matches. The CDR3 runs 17 residues. The germline gives CDR1 LNHNV, CDR2 YYDKDF (reference sequence). The CDR3 region has the DNA TGTGCCACCAGCAGAGAGTATCGGAGCGGGGGAACAGATACGCAGTATTTT. This encodes CATSREYRSGGTDTQYF.

The gene calls are TRBV27 and TRBJ1-6, with TRBD1 matching 7 bases. This CDR3 is built from 14 residues. J was trimmed by 8 bases and V by 9 bases; bases with no gene match: 10. Germline V CDR1 and CDR2: MNHEY, SMNVEV (reference sequence). CDR3 DNA: TGTGCCAGTAAGGGGCGACAGGGACATTCACCCCTCCACTTT. It specifies CASKGRQGHSPLHF.

This chain connects TRBV2 to TRBJ1-2, with a tentative D call TRBD1 (6 bases). There are 14 residues in the CDR3. In germline, CDR1 is SNHLY, CDR2 FYNNEI. Trimming cost V 8 bases and J 4 bases, with 17 bases left between them. CDR3 coding DNA: TGTGCCAGCGGGACGGGGGGGCGCGTCTATGGCTACACCTTC. This gives the protein CASGTGGRVYGYTF.

This clone occurred a few times. The V call is TRBV3-1 (or the pseudogene TRBV3-2), the J call TRBJ2-1; 14 positions match TRBD2. This CDR3 contains 18 residues. Per the germline V gene, CDR1 is LGHDT and CDR2 is YNNKEL (reference sequence). V was pared by 0 bases and J by 6 bases, with 7 bases of the junction left unmatched. The CDR3 is CASSQDWSGTSGGNEQFF. Here the CDR3 DNA reads TGTGCCAGCAGCCAAGACTGGAGCGGGACTAGCGGGGGCAATGAGCAGTTCTTC.

The chain uses TRBV2 and TRBJ2-4, with 7 bases identical to TRBD1. The CDR3 is 16 amino acids. V lost 8 bases, J lost 2 bases, and 12 bases stayed unmatched. Germline values: CDR1 SNHLY, CDR2 FYNNEI. CDR3 region: CASAGTAALSKNIQYF. As DNA, the CDR3 is TGTGCCAGCGCCGGGACAGCGGCCTTATCCAAAAACATTCAGTACTTC.

The chain combines TRBV7-9 with TRBJ1-3, with TRBD1 identical over 8 bases. The CDR3 extends over 17 amino acids. Germline V gives CDR1 SEHNR, CDR2 FQNEAQ (reference sequence). The V segment lost 4 bases and the J segment 1 base; nucleotides outside the gene matches: 9. The DNA of the CDR3 is TGTGCCAGCAGCTCCATCGACAGGGGCGGATCTGGAAACACCATATATTTT. This gives the protein CASSSIDRGGSGNTIYF.

This clone was recorded only once. The rearrangement links TRBV6-5 to TRBJ2-2, with 14 positions matching TRBD2. CDR1 MNHEY and CDR2 SVGAGI come from the germline V gene. The CDR3 is 16 amino acids. The junction had 3 bases not matched to a gene; V was cut back by 4 bases and J by 5 bases. This chain's CDR3 is CASSSRTSGGTGELFF. CDR3 nucleotides: TGTGCCAGCAGTTCCCGGACTAGCGGGGGGACCGGGGAGCTGTTTTTT.

CDR3 sequence (DNA): TGTGCCAGCAGCATCGGTCTCAACTATGGCTACACCTTC. It specifies CASSIGLNYGYTF. V and J are TRBV7-3 and TRBJ1-2; D ambiguous. Germline V gives CDR1 SGHTA, CDR2 FQGTGA. V shed 5 bases and J shed 2 bases, with 9 bases lying between them. This CDR3 spans 13 amino acids.

The chain has TRBV27 and TRBJ1-1, with D perhaps TRBD1 (6 bases). The germline V and J ends were trimmed by 8 bases and 1 base, with 14 bases remaining between them. The germline V gene has CDR1 MNHEY and CDR2 SMNVEV (reference sequence). The CDR3 sequence is 14 residues long. This chain's CDR3 is CASYKGGRNTEAFF. CDR3 DNA: TGTGCCAGCTACAAGGGGGGGAGGAACACTGAAGCTTTCTTT.

The chain carries TRBV10-3 and TRBJ1-1, with D possibly being TRBD1 (5 bases). The CDR3 sequence is 12 residues long. Trimming removed 4 bases from V and 10 bases from J, with 13 bases in between. Germline V gene data show CDR1 as ENHRY and CDR2 as SYGVKD. As DNA, the CDR3 is TGTGCCATCAGTGGTGGGGATACAGGAGCTTTCTTT. Its translation is CAISGGDTGAFF.

This chain uses TRBV7-9 with TRBJ2-7; 7 positions agree with TRBD2. With 5 bases clipped from V and 2 bases from J, the junction kept 12 bases outside the gene matches. Germline CDR1 is SEHNR and CDR2 is FQNEAQ (reference sequence). CDR3 size: 16 residues. The CDR3 region is CASSPPFGLGPYEQYF. CDR3 coding DNA: TGTGCCAGCAGCCCACCCTTCGGACTAGGGCCCTACGAGCAGTACTTC. The whole variable domain, filled in from reference TRBV7-9 and TRBJ2-7, reads DTGVSQNPRHKITKRGQNVTFRCDPISEHNRLYWYRQTLGQGPEFLTYFQNEAQLEKSRLLSDRFSAERPKGSFSTLEIQRTEQGDSAMYLCASSPPFGLGPYEQYFGPGTRLTVT.

The chain uses TRBV7-6 and TRBJ2-3, with 8 bases that match TRBD2. J was trimmed by 2 bases and V by 2 bases; bases with no gene match: 6. This CDR3 has 16 residues. Germline-derived CDR1 and CDR2 are SGHVS and FNYEAQ. The CDR3, as DNA: TGTGCCAGCAGCTTAAACTCGGGGGGGAACACAGATACGCAGTATTTT. This sequence encodes CASSLNSGGNTDTQYF.

The V call is TRBV28, the J call TRBJ1-1, with D possibly matching TRBD1 (5 bases). The germline gives CDR1 MDHEN, CDR2 SYDVKM. The CDR3 contains 12 residues. The V end lost 7 bases, the J end lost 7 bases, and 13 bases lay between the germline ends. The CDR3 here is CASTRAGLEAFF. CDR3 sequence (DNA): TGTGCCAGCACTCGCGCGGGGCTTGAAGCTTTCTTT.

The count of this clone is one. The V call is TRBV6-5, the J call TRBJ2-2, with 9 bases aligning to TRBD1. Germline lookup yields CDR1 MNHEY and CDR2 SVGAGI. The V segment lost 5 bases and the J segment 6 bases; nucleotides outside the gene matches: 7. The CDR3 consists of 15 residues. CDR3 residues: CASSPRTGVAGELFF. The CDR3 DNA reads as TGTGCCAGCAGTCCACGGACAGGGGTCGCCGGGGAGCTGTTTTTT.

This clone is a singleton in its sample. This chain uses TRBV5-1 with TRBJ2-3; D unclear. This CDR3 contains 16 residues. V gave up 6 bases and J gave up 1 base, with 18 bases separating them. The germline V gene has CDR1 SGHRS and CDR2 YFSETQ. The CDR3 nucleotides are TGCGCCAGCACCACAGACGGATACCACGGCACAGATACGCAGTATTTT. Translating gives CASTTDGYHGTDTQYF. Full variable domain (missing parts from reference TRBV5-1 and TRBJ2-3): KAGVTQTPRYLIKTRGQQVTLSCSPISGHRSVSWYQQTPGQGLQFLFEYFSETQRNKGNFPGRFSGRQFSNSRSEMNVSTLELGDSALYLCASTTDGYHGTDTQYFGPGTRLTVL.

V and J are TRBV5-1 and TRBJ1-2; D is perhaps TRBD1 (6 bases). Trimming removed 0 bases at V and 4 bases at J, with 13 bases between. Germline V lookup: CDR1 SGHRS, CDR2 YFSETQ. This CDR3 is built from 15 residues. CDR3 DNA sequence: TGCGCCAGCAGCTTGGATCCGGACAGACTCTATGGCTACACCTTC. This sequence encodes CASSLDPDRLYGYTF.

This clone has just a few counts. DNA of the CDR3: TGTGCCAGCACCAGGACAGGGGGAGACACCGGGGAGCTGTTTTTT. It is translated as CASTRTGGDTGELFF. This rearrangement joins TRBV6-4 to TRBJ2-2; TRBD1 matches 10 bases. V was clipped by 7 bases and J by 3 bases; unmatched bases: 5. The germline V gene encodes CDR1 MRHNA and CDR2 SNTAGT. This CDR3 contains 15 residues.

The chain is built from TRBV11-2 and TRBJ1-1, with 10 bases lining up with TRBD1. The CDR3 covers 18 residues. Germline CDR1 SGHAT, CDR2 FQNNGV. J was trimmed by 1 base and V by 4 bases; bases with no gene match: 12. This CDR3 reads CASSSPGQGLTRNTEAFF. CDR3 bases: TGTGCCAGCAGCTCTCCGGGACAGGGGCTAACGAGGAACACTGAAGCTTTCTTT.